Shown below are 32 T cell receptor beta chains from a single sample sequenced in a study of blood T cells in healthy people across ages. For the second PCR, which ran for 7 to 11 cycles, a sample-barcoded 5' primer and a J-beta primer mix were used. TCRdb independently ran MiXCR on the 5' RACE reads; one entry per CDR3 protein. In the table there are roughly 1.9 million distinct CDR3 sequences, 39% of which are singletons. Sample: blood. These receptors were taken from a human donor in good health.

The chain recombines TRBV6-6 with TRBJ1-2, with TRBD1 identical over 8 bases. V was pared by 6 bases and J by 3 bases, with 9 bases of the junction left unmatched. The CDR3 spans 15 residues. Germline V CDR1 and CDR2: MNHNY, SVGAGI (reference sequence). The CDR3 sequence is CASSFGTGTYYGYTF. The CDR3 bases are TGTGCCAGCAGCTTTGGGACAGGAACATACTATGGCTACACCTTC.

This chain uses TRBV6-6 with TRBJ2-1; a possible D gene is TRBD1 (6 bases). Germline loops: CDR1 MNHNY, CDR2 SVGAGI (reference sequence). The CDR3 totals 14 residues. V lost 1 base and J lost 7, with 11 bases in between. CDR3 DNA sequence: TGTGCCAGCAGTTACTGCGCTCAGGGGAATGAGCAGTTCTTC. This encodes CASSYCAQGNEQFF.

The V and J genes are TRBV4-3 and TRBJ2-1; 8 positions match TRBD2. Germline V gene data show CDR1 as LGHNA and CDR2 as YSLEER. V was clipped by 5 bases and J by 4 bases; unmatched bases: 7. The CDR3 spans 15 residues. The CDR3 loop reads CASSSQRGRYNEQFF. In DNA, the CDR3 is TGCGCCAGCAGCTCCCAGCGGGGGCGATACAATGAGCAGTTCTTC.

The V gene is TRBV12-3 or TRBV12-4, the J gene TRBJ2-7; 7 bases align to TRBD1. The CDR3 contains 15 residues. The V segment lost 5 bases and the J segment 2 bases; nucleotides outside the gene matches: 9. The chain's CDR3 is CASSRAGDSAYEQYF. CDR3 DNA: TGTGCCAGCAGTCGGGCTGGGGACAGCGCCTACGAGCAGTACTTC.

The rearrangement links TRBV7-9 to TRBJ1-2, with no clear D. Germline V gives CDR1 SEHNR, CDR2 FQNEAQ (reference sequence). V was trimmed by 5 bases and J by 3 bases, leaving 10 bases between them. CDR3 length: 13 amino acids. This CDR3 reads CASSRTADYGYTF. In nucleotides, the CDR3 is TGTGCCAGCAGCCGAACGGCTGACTATGGCTACACCTTC.

In its sample, this clonotype was seen a few times. The chain is built from TRBV7-2 and TRBJ2-1, with 8 bases matching TRBD2. J gave up 3 bases and V 6 bases, and 7 bases lay outside the gene matches. The CDR3 runs 15 residues. The germline V gene has CDR1 SGHTA and CDR2 FQGNSA. In DNA form, the CDR3 reads TGTGCCAGCAGAACCGGGACTAGTCACTACAATGAGCAGTTCTTC. Its translation: CASRTGTSHYNEQFF. Complete variable domain (other parts from reference TRBV7-2 and TRBJ2-1): GAGVSQSPSNKVTEKGKDVELRCDPISGHTALYWYRQSLGQGLEFLIYFQGNSAPDKSGLPSDRFSAERTGGSVSTLTIQRTQQEDSAVYLCASRTGTSHYNEQFFGPGTRLTVL.

The J gene is TRBJ2-7, the V gene TRBV27; 7 bases are a match to TRBD1. The last part of the DNA fits TRBJ2-1 better; the J call may be wrong. CDR1 is MNHEY and CDR2 is SMNVEV in the germline V gene (reference sequence). The CDR3 is made up of 16 amino acids. DNA for the CDR3: TGTGCCAGCAGTTTAAACCAGGGGGTAGTCTCCTACGAGCAGTTCTTC. It is translated as CASSLNQGVVSYEQFF.

The J gene is TRBJ2-1, the V gene TRBV4-2; 9 nucleotides line up with TRBD1. The CDR3 has 20 amino acids. Losses at the gene ends were 4 bases for V and 4 bases for J; bases not matched to a gene: 20. Germline CDR1 and CDR2: LGHNA and YNFKEQ. The CDR3 reads CASSPHGTGSSWGPYNEQFF. As DNA, the CDR3 is TGTGCCAGCAGCCCCCATGGGACAGGGAGTAGTTGGGGACCTTACAATGAGCAGTTCTTC.

In its sample, this clonotype was seen many times. At one end the junction does not follow the germline gene, possibly because of a read error. V and J are TRBV7-2 and TRBJ1-4; TRBD1 is a possible D gene (6 bases). CDR3 size: 16 residues. Looked up from germline, CDR1 is SGHTA and CDR2 is FQGNSA. CDR3 sequence (DNA): TGTGCCAGTAGCTTAATCGTACAGGGTATAAATGAAAAACTGTTTTTT. Translation: CASSLIVQGINEKLFF.

The chain has TRBV30 and TRBJ1-1; no clear D. V was shortened by 0 bases and J by 5 bases, with 13 bases between the two germline ends. The CDR3 has 14 amino acids. CDR1 and CDR2 from the germline V gene are GTSNPN and SVGIG (reference sequence). In DNA form, the CDR3 reads TGTGCCTGGAGTGTAGGTCTTGCGGGGACTGAAGCTTTCTTT. Its translation: CAWSVGLAGTEAFF.

The chain recombines TRBV28 with TRBJ2-5; 9 bases fit TRBD2. The ends lost 7 bases at V and 2 bases at J; junction bases unmatched: 2. Germline CDR1 reads MDHEN; CDR2 reads SYDVKM. The length of the CDR3 is 13 residues. CDR3 DNA: TGTGCCAGCATAACTAGCGGGCAAGAGACCCAGTACTTC. It yields the protein CASITSGQETQYF.

The table lists this clonotype with a few counts. V and J are TRBV7-2 and TRBJ1-5; D is perhaps TRBD1 (5 bases). CDR3 length: 16 residues. Germline CDR1 and CDR2: SGHTA and FQGNSA. With 5 bases removed from V and 0 bases from J, the gap between germline ends came to 14 bases. CDR3 nucleotides: TGTGCCAGCAGCCTATCCCGGGGGTATAGCAATCAGCCCCAGCATTTT. This translates into CASSLSRGYSNQPQHF.

This chain connects TRBV5-1 to TRBJ1-2; D unresolved. Per germline, CDR1 SGHRS and CDR2 YFSETQ. This CDR3 spans 12 amino acids. The V and J ends lost 0 bases and 6 bases respectively, with 6 bases between them. The CDR3 DNA is TGCGCCAGCAGCTTGGCCAAGGATGGCTACACCTTC. This encodes CASSLAKDGYTF.

The rearrangement joins TRBV20-1 to TRBJ2-7, with 10 nucleotides matching TRBD2. The CDR3 contains 13 residues. The J segment lost 2 bases and the V segment lost 6 bases, leaving 4 bases of the junction unmatched. CDR1 and CDR2 (germline): DFQATT, SNEGSKA (reference sequence). The CDR3 DNA follows: TGCAGTGCCGACCTAGCGGGGGCCTACGAGCAGTACTTC. This encodes CSADLAGAYEQYF.

This clonotype turned up a few times. J is TRBJ2-7 and V is TRBV12-3 or TRBV12-4; TRBD2 is a possible D gene (6 bases). This CDR3 has 16 residues. The ends were cut back, 3 bases at V and 4 bases at J, with 19 bases in the middle. CDR3 nucleotide sequence: TGTGCCAGCAGTTTCGGCGGGGAAATACCATCATACGAGCAGTACTTC. This codes for CASSFGGEIPSYEQYF.

This clonotype was seen a few times. V usage is TRBV11-1 and J usage is TRBJ2-7, with 8 nucleotides matching TRBD1. Trimming removed 5 bases from V and 7 bases from J; junction bases left unmatched: 13. CDR3 size: 15 residues. The germline V gene encodes CDR1 SGHAT and CDR2 FQDESV (reference sequence). The CDR3 loop is CASSRDGQGLAEQYF. For the CDR3, the DNA is TGTGCCAGCAGCCGTGATGGACAGGGACTTGCGGAGCAGTACTTC.

The chain combines TRBV5-5 with TRBJ1-5, with 7 bases aligning to TRBD1. Germline values: CDR1 SGHKS, CDR2 YYEKEE (reference sequence). V was clipped by 4 bases and J by 5 bases; unmatched bases: 6. This CDR3 comprises 14 residues. The CDR3 is CASSKETGYQPQHF. In DNA form, the CDR3 reads TGTGCCAGCAGCAAGGAGACAGGGTATCAGCCCCAGCATTTT. The full variable domain, its missing parts supplied by reference TRBV5-5 and TRBJ1-5, is DAGVTQSPTHLIKTRGQQVTLRCSPISGHKSVSWYQQVLGQGPQFIFQYYEKEERGRGNFPDRFSARQFPNYSSELNVNALLLGDSALYLCASSKETGYQPQHFGDGTRLSIL.

This clonotype was picked up a small number of times. This chain uses TRBV9 with TRBJ2-3; D may match TRBD1 or TRBD2 (5 bases each). CDR1 SGDLS and CDR2 YYNGEE come from the germline V gene. Trimming stripped 0 bases from V and 5 bases from J, with 10 bases between. The CDR3 totals 14 residues. The CDR3 here is CASSVAPGRDTQYF. The CDR3 coding sequence is TGTGCCAGCAGCGTAGCTCCAGGGAGAGATACGCAGTATTTT.

This chain connects TRBV9 to TRBJ2-3; the D gene is possibly TRBD2 (6 bases). V gave up 4 bases and J gave up 6 bases, with 18 bases separating them. CDR1 and CDR2 from the germline V gene are SGDLS and YYNGEE. The CDR3 covers 15 residues. The CDR3 bases are TGTGCCAGCAGCTTAAGCCCGGGGGTAGTTGATACGCAGTATTTT. It encodes CASSLSPGVVDTQYF.

The chain links TRBV4-1 to TRBJ1-4; D gene uncertain. In germline, CDR1 is MGHRA, CDR2 YSYEKL. The CDR3 loop spans 15 amino acids. Trimming removed 3 bases at V and 0 bases at J, with 8 bases between. The DNA for the CDR3 is TGCGCCAGCAGCCAGGGTCGGGCAACTAATGAAAAACTGTTTTTT. Its protein product is CASSQGRATNEKLFF.

This clonotype was recorded a few times. The V gene is TRBV25-1, the J gene TRBJ1-1; D is unclear. The germline CDR1 and CDR2 sequences are MGHDK and SYGVNS. Trimming shortened V by 7 bases and J by 3 bases, and 9 bases separated the two germline ends. This CDR3 contains 12 residues. CDR3 nucleotides: TGTGCCAGCAAGGACTTGTACACTGAAGCTTTCTTT. Protein sequence: CASKDLYTEAFF.

The gene calls are TRBV29-1 and TRBJ1-2; TRBD1 matches 7 bases. CDR1 and CDR2 from the germline V gene are SQVTM and ANQGSEA. V lost 3 bases, J lost 4 bases, and 8 bases stayed unmatched. The length of the CDR3 is 14 residues. Here the CDR3 reads CSVDKTGQAYGYTF. The DNA for the CDR3 is TGCAGCGTTGATAAGACAGGGCAGGCCTATGGCTACACCTTC.

This clonotype occurred a few times. The rearrangement uses TRBV20-1 and TRBJ1-2, with TRBD1 as a possible D gene (6 bases). Trimming cost V 3 bases and J 2 bases, with 13 bases left between them. The CDR3 extends over 14 amino acids. Germline loops: CDR1 DFQATT, CDR2 SNEGSKA (reference sequence). The chain's CDR3 is CSASRDMTNYGYTF. In nucleotides, the CDR3 is TGCAGTGCTAGCCGGGACATGACCAACTATGGCTACACCTTC.

The V call is TRBV6-6, the J call TRBJ1-2; D remains ambiguous. V lost 2 bases and J 3 bases, leaving 13 bases between the germline ends. The germline V gene has CDR1 MNHNY and CDR2 SVGAGI (reference sequence). The CDR3 has 15 amino acids. The CDR3 region is CASSYRLNVDYGYTF. In nucleotides, the CDR3 is TGTGCCAGCAGTTACAGACTGAATGTCGACTATGGCTACACCTTC.

The rearrangement joins TRBV29-1 to TRBJ2-3; the D gene is possibly TRBD1 (5 bases). Trimming shortened V by 4 bases and J by 6 bases, and 14 bases separated the two germline ends. Germline CDR1 SQVTM, CDR2 ANQGSEA. The CDR3 consists of 13 residues. CDR3 sequence: CSVGGQHGDTQYF. The CDR3 DNA sequence: TGCAGCGTTGGGGGCCAACATGGGGATACGCAGTATTTT.

About this clonotype itself: The germline gene is not matched at one end of the junction; a read error may be the cause. This chain's CDR3 is CASGLGPDTQYF. The CDR3 DNA follows: TGTGCCAGCGGCTTAGGCCCAGATACGCAGTATTTT. The chain combines TRBV7-9 with TRBJ2-3; D uncertain. Germline V gene data show CDR1 as SEHNR and CDR2 as FQNEAQ (reference sequence). This CDR3 region has 12 residues.

V gene TRBV15 combines with J gene TRBJ2-5; 15 bases fit TRBD2. The CDR3 is 18 residues long. Trimming at V came to 0 bases and at J to 5 bases, leaving 7 bases not matched to a gene. Per the germline V gene, CDR1 is LNHNV and CDR2 is YYDKDF (reference sequence). The DNA of the CDR3 is TGTGCCACCAGCAGAGATCAGGGACTAGCGGGGGGTCGGGAGACCCAGTACTTC. Amino acids: CATSRDQGLAGGRETQYF.

In DNA form, the CDR3 reads TGTGCCAGCAGTGATAGCAGACCCTGGAGCTCCTACGAGCAGTACTTC. Protein: CASSDSRPWSSYEQYF. This chain links TRBV28 with TRBJ2-7; no clear D. Trimming took off 5 bases at V and 0 bases at J, with 17 bases between the two ends. The length of the CDR3 is 16 residues. Germline V gene data show CDR1 as MDHEN and CDR2 as SYDVKM.

This clonotype has just a few counts. The gene calls are TRBV2 and TRBJ1-2; D gene unclear. The ends were cut back, 0 bases at V and 3 bases at J, with 8 bases in the middle. The CDR3 length is 14 residues. Per the germline V gene, CDR1 is SNHLY and CDR2 is FYNNEI. The CDR3 sequence: CASSEAARDYGYTF. CDR3 bases: TGTGCCAGCAGTGAAGCCGCCCGGGACTATGGCTACACCTTC.

The CDR3 here is CASSFGPLLNTEAFF. The CDR3 DNA sequence: TGTGCCAGCAGCTTTGGTCCTCTCCTGAACACTGAAGCTTTCTTT. The J gene is TRBJ1-1, the V gene TRBV7-9; D ambiguous. Between the trimmed V and J ends, which lost 3 bases and 0 bases, there was a span of 11 bases. The CDR3 extends over 15 amino acids. CDR1 SEHNR and CDR2 FQNEAQ come from the germline V gene (reference sequence).

J is TRBJ2-4 and V is TRBV21-1. TRBV21-1 is a known pseudogene. This CDR3 contains 15 residues. CDR3 DNA sequence: TGTGCCAGCAGCAAAAGGGTACAGTGGCGAAACATTCAGTACTTC. Translating gives CASSKRVQWRNIQYF.

This clonotype was counted only a few times. This chain connects TRBV29-1 to TRBJ1-1, with D unclear. The CDR3 sequence is 11 residues long. With 6 bases removed from V and 5 bases from J, the gap between germline ends came to 10 bases. CDR1 and CDR2 from the germline V gene are SQVTM and ANQGSEA. CDR3: CSVEYQTEAFF. In DNA, the CDR3 is TGCAGCGTCGAATATCAGACTGAAGCTTTCTTT.